The next 6 T cell receptor beta chains were all read from a single sample in a study of STAT3 mutations in large granular lymphocyte leukemia. These TCRs are of unknown antigen specificity. Study-level points and caveats: In T-cell large granular lymphocyte leukemia, about half of patients showed multiple immunodominant subclonotypes.

TCRdb keeps only in-frame clones here, not all; method: immunoSEQ multiplex PCR. Counted here are several thousand clones, around 92% occurring once; the ten biggest clones make up more than 40%. Sequences were obtained from peripheral blood mononuclear cells. The receptors originated from a middle-aged man with T-cell large granular lymphocyte leukemia. Some clones in this sample may be carry-over from other donors' samples.

The V and J genes are TRBV5-4 and TRBJ1-4; D is unresolved. The V end was cut by 1 base, the J end by 3 bases, with 7 bases between. This CDR3 is 14 amino acids long. Germline V gene sequence: CDR1 SGHNT, CDR2 YYREEE (reference sequence). In nucleotides, the CDR3 is TGTGCCAGCAGCTTGAAAGCCTCTAATGAAAAACTGTTTTTT. This gives the protein CASSLKASNEKLFF. The variable domain in full, completed from reference TRBV5-4 and TRBJ1-4, reads ETGVTQSPTHLIKTRGQQVTLRCSSQSGHNTVSWYQQALGQGPQFIFQYYREEENGRGNFPPRFSGLQFPNYSSELNVNALELDDSALYLCASSLKASNEKLFFGSGTQLSVL.

In nucleotides, the CDR3 is TGCAGCGCCCCCCGGGACGGACTTAACTATGGCTACACCTTC. It codes for CSAPRDGLNYGYTF. The chain combines TRBV29-1 with TRBJ1-2, with D possibly TRBD1 on 5 matching bases. V was cut by 7 bases and J by 1 base, with 16 bases left in between. The CDR3 covers 14 residues. Germline CDR1 is SQVTM and CDR2 is ANQGSEA.

The chain joins TRBV5-1 to TRBJ2-3; weak D call: TRBD1 (5 bases). V was cut by 1 base and J by 6 bases, with 12 bases left in between. The CDR3 totals 14 residues. Germline V gene sequence: CDR1 SGHRS, CDR2 YFSETQ. CDR3 nucleotide sequence: TGCGCCAGCAGCTTGACTCAGGGATCGGATACGCAGTATTTT. Translated, it gives CASSLTQGSDTQYF.

This sequence joins TRBV6-5 and TRBJ1-2; D unresolved. V lost 5 bases and J lost 8, with 9 bases in between. The CDR3 is 11 amino acids. In germline, CDR1 is MNHEY, CDR2 SVGAGI. The CDR3 DNA reads TGTGCCAGCAGTACTGCTGAGGGCTACACCTTC. The encoded protein is CASSTAEGYTF.

The chain recombines TRBV28 with TRBJ2-7; possibly TRBD1 for D (5 bases). Trimming shortened V by 4 bases and J by 3 bases, and 10 bases separated the two germline ends. The germline CDR1 and CDR2 sequences are MDHEN and SYDVKM. The CDR3 has 13 residues. CDR3 loop: CASSSDSLYEQYF. For the CDR3, the DNA is TGTGCCAGCAGTTCCGACAGCCTCTACGAGCAGTACTTC.

This chain uses TRBV5-4 with TRBJ2-3; possible D gene TRBD2, 6 bases. Trimming left V 3 bases short and J 0 bases short, with 11 bases between. The CDR3 consists of 15 residues. Germline CDR1 is SGHNT and CDR2 is YYREEE (reference sequence). CDR3 protein: CASSSLAFSTDTQYF. CDR3 DNA: TGTGCCAGCAGCTCCCTAGCGTTTAGCACAGATACGCAGTATTTT.